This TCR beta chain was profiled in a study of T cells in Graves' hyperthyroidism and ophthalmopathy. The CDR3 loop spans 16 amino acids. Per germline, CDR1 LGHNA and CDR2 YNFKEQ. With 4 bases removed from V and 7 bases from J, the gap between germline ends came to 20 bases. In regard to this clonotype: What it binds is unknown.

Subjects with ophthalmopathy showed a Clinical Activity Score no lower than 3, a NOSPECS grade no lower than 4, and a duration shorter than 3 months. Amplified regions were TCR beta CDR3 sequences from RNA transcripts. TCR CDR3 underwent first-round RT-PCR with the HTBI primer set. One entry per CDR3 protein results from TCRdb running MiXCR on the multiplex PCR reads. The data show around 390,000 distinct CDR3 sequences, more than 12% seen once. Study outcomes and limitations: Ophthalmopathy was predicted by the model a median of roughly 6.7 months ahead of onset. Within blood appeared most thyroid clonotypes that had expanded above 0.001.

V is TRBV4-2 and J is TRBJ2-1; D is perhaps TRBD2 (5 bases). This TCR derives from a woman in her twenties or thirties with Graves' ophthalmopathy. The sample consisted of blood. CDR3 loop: CASSPLGGPRENEQFF. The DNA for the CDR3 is TGTGCCAGCAGCCCGTTGGGCGGTCCCCGGGAAAATGAGCAGTTCTTC.